A single sample is the source of the 17 T cell receptor beta chains below, sequenced in a study of OX40 agonist ivuxolimab in advanced cancers. The protocol was immunoSEQ multiplex PCR, while the TCRdb copy is restricted to in-frame clones and leaves out a portion. The sample lists about 58,000 clones, around 78% occurring once. The source was CD4+ or CD8+ T cells sorted from blood, collected in a trial of the OX40 agonist ivuxolimab. The receptors derive from an adult with an advanced solid tumor such as melanoma, head and neck, liver or kidney cancer.

V and J are TRBV18 and TRBJ2-3; TRBD2 matches at 11 bases. The J segment lost 4 bases and the V segment lost 4 bases, leaving 7 bases of the junction unmatched. Germline V gives CDR1 KGHSH, CDR2 LQKENI. The CDR3 contains 16 residues. The CDR3 spells CASSQTSGEGSDTQYF. The CDR3 DNA is TGTGCCAGCTCACAGACTAGCGGGGAAGGTTCAGATACGCAGTATTTT.

This clone appeared a few times. J is TRBJ2-5 and V is TRBV11-2; 10 bases are shared with TRBD1. Germline assignment: CDR1 SGHAT and CDR2 FQNNGV. Trimming cost V 3 bases and J 5 bases; bases outside gene matches: 6. The CDR3 length is 15 residues. The CDR3 DNA reads as TGTGCCAGCAGCTTTCTTGACAGGGGGCACGAGACCCAGTACTTC. Translated: CASSFLDRGHETQYF.

V usage is TRBV7-3 and J usage is TRBJ1-3, with D unresolved. Per germline, CDR1 SGHTA and CDR2 FQGTGA. The CDR3 runs 15 residues. V was clipped by 2 bases and J by 2 bases, with 10 bases between them. CDR3 in amino acids: CASSLGSGAGNTIYF. For the CDR3, the DNA is TGTGCCAGCAGCTTAGGCTCTGGAGCTGGAAACACCATATATTTT.

The CDR3 coding sequence is TGTGCCAGAAGCGCCATAGCGGGGGGACTCCAGGCGACCTACGAGCAGTACTTC. Its translation is CARSAIAGGLQATYEQYF. The chain is built from TRBV5-3 and TRBJ2-7, with 10 bases fitting TRBD2. TRBV5-3 belongs to the ORF category, with a function that is uncertain. The V segment lost 4 bases and the J segment 2 bases; nucleotides outside the gene matches: 15. The CDR3 loop spans 18 amino acids.

The chain recombines TRBV9 with TRBJ1-2; TRBD1 is a possible D gene (6 bases). The V gene lost 2 bases and the J gene lost 3 bases, with 23 bases spanning the gap. CDR3 length: 18 residues. Per germline, CDR1 SGDLS and CDR2 YYNGEE. The CDR3 loop reads CASSVPEEGVGYDYGYTF. CDR3 DNA: TGTGCCAGCAGCGTCCCCGAAGAGGGGGTAGGATATGACTATGGCTACACCTTC.

V usage is TRBV28 and J usage is TRBJ2-4, with TRBD2 identical over 9 bases. CDR1 MDHEN and CDR2 SYDVKM come from the germline V gene. The CDR3 consists of 15 residues. Trimming cost V 3 bases and J 8 bases; bases outside gene matches: 8. Here the CDR3 reads CASSFLRGGRYIQYF. The CDR3 DNA is TGTGCCAGCAGTTTTTTGCGGGGGGGCCGGTACATTCAGTACTTC.

CDR3 protein: CASRTGLNTEAFF. In nucleotides, the CDR3 is TGTGCCAGTCGGACAGGGCTGAACACTGAAGCTTTCTTT. The V call is TRBV5-8, the J call TRBJ1-1, with 8 bases identical to TRBD1. V shed 8 bases, J shed 0 bases, and the junction held 3 bases outside the gene matches. Germline CDR1 reads SGHTS; CDR2 reads YDEGEE. This CDR3 spans 13 amino acids.

The V and J genes are TRBV27 and TRBJ2-1; D may match TRBD1 or TRBD2 (7 bases each). The CDR3 contains 15 residues. Germline lookup yields CDR1 MNHEY and CDR2 SMNVEV (reference sequence). V was pared by 6 bases and J by 4 bases, with 16 bases between. The DNA of the CDR3 is TGTGCCAGCAGGGCAGGGGGGGCGGGGTACAATGAGCAGTTCTTC. This sequence encodes CASRAGGAGYNEQFF.

The rearrangement uses TRBV7-8 and TRBJ2-4; D possibly corresponds to TRBD1 (5 bases). The CDR3 is 13 amino acids. V lost 2 bases, J lost 15 bases, and 17 bases lay in between. Germline loops: CDR1 SGHVS, CDR2 FQNEAQ. This CDR3 reads CASSLYDSPIRYF. The CDR3 region has the DNA TGTGCCAGCAGCTTATACGACAGTCCGATCCGGTACTTC.

V and J are TRBV19 and TRBJ2-2; the D call may be TRBD1 or TRBD2 (5 bases each). Germline V CDR1 and CDR2: LNHDA, SQIVND (reference sequence). The CDR3 runs 16 residues. Trimming stripped 2 bases from V and 7 bases from J, with 17 bases between. The CDR3 loop reads CASSILWDAGGGELFF. In DNA form, the CDR3 reads TGTGCCAGTAGTATACTATGGGACGCTGGGGGCGGGGAGCTGTTTTTT.

This chain uses TRBV5-4 with TRBJ1-1, with 9 positions matching TRBD1. This CDR3 spans 15 amino acids. The ends lost 1 base at V and 3 bases at J; junction bases unmatched: 4. The germline gives CDR1 SGHNT, CDR2 YYREEE (reference sequence). CDR3 sequence (DNA): TGTGCCAGCAGCTTGAGGACAGGGGTGGACACTGAAGCTTTCTTT. Amino acids: CASSLRTGVDTEAFF.

The chain is built from TRBV28 and TRBJ2-7, with TRBD2 as a possible D gene (5 bases). The length of the CDR3 is 14 residues. Per germline, CDR1 MDHEN and CDR2 SYDVKM. V was clipped by 5 bases and J by 2 bases, with 13 bases between them. CDR3 in DNA: TGTGCCAGCAGTCAATGGACTGCAACCTACGAGCAGTACTTC. This codes for CASSQWTATYEQYF.

The gene calls are TRBV6-4 and TRBJ2-7; D not resolved. V was shortened by 2 bases and J by 0 bases, with 11 bases between the two germline ends. The CDR3 extends over 15 amino acids. Germline lookup yields CDR1 MRHNA and CDR2 SNTAGT. CDR3 sequence: CASSDGPGFSYEQYF. Written as DNA, the CDR3 is TGTGCCAGCAGTGACGGTCCAGGATTCTCCTACGAGCAGTACTTC.

V is TRBV6-1 and J is TRBJ1-3; the D is unclear. The CDR3 contains 13 residues. Germline V CDR1 and CDR2: MNHNS, SASEGT. Deletions cut 6 bases from V and 2 bases from J, with 8 bases between. The CDR3 spells CASSEFPGNTIYF. CDR3 in DNA: TGTGCCAGCAGCGAATTCCCTGGAAACACCATATATTTT.

The rearrangement uses TRBV5-4 and TRBJ1-6; D unresolved. The CDR3 sequence is 14 residues long. The V end was cut by 0 bases, the J end by 7 bases, with 8 bases between. CDR1 and CDR2 (germline): SGHNT, YYREEE (reference sequence). DNA for the CDR3: TGTGCCAGCAGCTTGGACAGTTCCAATTCACCCCTCCACTTT. This encodes CASSLDSSNSPLHF.

The chain employs TRBV27 and TRBJ1-4; TRBD1 aligns across 7 bases. The V and J ends lost 6 bases and 12 bases, in that order; junction bases with no gene match: 13. Germline CDR1 MNHEY, CDR2 SMNVEV (reference sequence). This CDR3 region has 14 residues. In DNA, the CDR3 is TGTGCCAGCAGACCCTCGACAGGGCACAGCGAACTGTTTTTT. This gives the protein CASRPSTGHSELFF. Variable domain in full (rest from reference TRBV27 and TRBJ1-4): EAQVTQNPRYLITVTGKKLTVTCSQNMNHEYMSWYRQDPGLGLRQIYYSMNVEVTDKGDVPEGYKVSRKEKRNFPLILESPSPNQTSLYFCASRPSTGHSELFFGSGTQLSVL.

The gene calls are TRBV5-5 and TRBJ2-3, with D unclear. Germline V gives CDR1 SGHKS, CDR2 YYEKEE (reference sequence). The CDR3 consists of 12 residues. Trimming removed 0 bases from V and 4 bases from J, with 3 bases in between. CDR3 nucleotide sequence: TGTGCCAGCAGCTTGGTCCCAGATACGCAGTATTTT. Encoded protein: CASSLVPDTQYF.